The clone carrying this T cell receptor beta chain was seen only a few times. Its antigen is not known. The entry originates in a study of human T cells and chemical hapten exposure. Across the whole study: After 6 days, upper back 0.01% DPC patch tests were scored. TCR yields per sample varied mostly from small pooled library volume differences.

Time point indicated: patch test 2, 6 weeks after DPC sensitization. Treatment here: therapeutic diphenylcyclopropenone sensitization with weekly scalp DPC. Unfractionated whole blood was the source of the extracted total RNA. Using its own MiXCR run on the RACE reads, TCRdb lists one record per CDR3 protein. The sample lists some 79,000 distinct CDR3 sequences; 8.5% to 12% were seen once. Germline CDR1 is MDHEN and CDR2 is SYDVKM. V lost 2 bases and J lost 5, with 10 bases in between. The CDR3 sequence is 14 residues long. Study-wide results and limits: In comparison with controls, expanded TCRs gave rise to a significantly larger number of large CDR3 similarity clusters.

The material sequenced was whole blood, taken in connection with sensitization to the hapten diphenylcyclopropenone (DPC). The sequence came from a woman in her forties or fifties with alopecia areata. Some clones in this sample may be carry-over from other donors' samples. The rearrangement links TRBV28 to TRBJ1-3, with a possible D match to TRBD1 (5 bases). The CDR3 here is CASSLRGFRNTIYF. CDR3 nucleotides: TGTGCCAGCAGTTTAAGGGGCTTTAGAAACACCATATATTTT.